This T cell receptor beta chain was sequenced for a study of PD-L1 blockade in urothelial cancer. At the level of the study: Patients initiated atezolizumab in about 2014 at 1,200 mg intravenously every 3 weeks. Blood analyses occurred 3 weeks (second dose) and 6 weeks post treatment start. Males with bladder-origin urothelial cancer made up about 85% of the roughly 29 patients. Blood gave a median about 140,000 T cells.

Germline lookup yields CDR1 WSHSY and CDR2 SAAADI. V was trimmed by 0 bases and J by 0 bases, leaving 9 bases between them. The CDR3 covers 15 residues. The data were produced by immunoSEQ multiplex PCR, yet TCRdb's version contains in-frame clones alone and is incomplete. The table shows roughly 51,000 clones, with about four fifths occurring only once. Sample time point: pretreatment peripheral blood. The sequence derives from an older man with urothelial cancer. This rearrangement joins TRBV10-2 to TRBJ2-7; D possibly corresponds to TRBD2 (5 bases). The sequences come from PBMCs, collected around atezolizumab (anti-PD-L1) treatment. DNA for the CDR3: TGCGCCAGCAGTGAGTCCGCGGGCTCCTCCTACGAGCAGTACTTC. Translating it yields CASSESAGSSYEQYF.